This T cell receptor (beta chain) is from a study of T cells in Graves' hyperthyroidism and ophthalmopathy. Template material for amplifying TCR beta CDR3 regions consisted of RNA transcripts. HTBI primers were used for first-round RT-PCR of the TCR CDR3. TCRdb reanalysed the multiplex PCR reads using MiXCR and keeps one entry per CDR3 protein. The table includes 300,000 to 400,000 distinct CDR3 sequences, around a sixth detected once. The CDR3 runs 13 residues. V lost 4 bases to trimming and J lost 7 bases, with 11 bases between them. This clonotype was observed many times. Its target is unknown. General study findings and limits: It was a median roughly 6.5 months before onset that the model predicted ophthalmopathy.

The rearrangement uses TRBV12-3 or TRBV12-4 and TRBJ1-5; tentatively, D is TRBD1 (5 bases). The sequencing sample was made of blood. This clonotype was sampled from a man aged 18 to 35 with Graves' ophthalmopathy. The CDR3 bases are TGTGCCAGCAGTTCTCAGGGAAGACAGCCCCAGCATTTT. Protein product: CASSSQGRQPQHF.